Sequencing of this T cell receptor beta chain was carried out in a study of blood T cell repertoires in COVID-19. Assay used: immunoSEQ multiplex PCR; TCRdb lists only in-frame clones, some missing. The sample has 62,000 or so clones; about four fifths are singletons. The CDR3 is made up of 16 amino acids. V trimming: 3 bases; J trimming: 7 bases; junction bases outside the gene matches: 6. From germline, CDR1 is SGDLS and CDR2 YYNGEE. The receptor was isolated from a human donor in a cohort sampled during active COVID-19. The V gene is TRBV9, the J gene TRBJ2-2; 13 positions match TRBD2. The specimen sequenced was peripheral blood. CDR3 nucleotides: TGTGCCAGCAGCGCGACTAGCGGGGGGATAGGCGGGGAGCTGTTTTTT. Amino acids: CASSATSGGIGGELFF.